A selection of T cell receptor beta chains follows, all from one sample in a study of a mutant IDH1 vaccine in newly diagnosed glioma. Antigens for these TCRs are unknown. Assay used: immunoSEQ multiplex PCR; TCRdb lists only in-frame clones, some missing. The sample records about 52,000 clones, about 91% being singletons. This material consisted of PBMCs, taken from a glioma patient whose treatment included an IDH1 peptide vaccine. The receptors derive from a man aged 50 to 59 with glioma. The CDR3 runs from the conserved cysteine through the conserved F or W. The D gene is left open where the match is weak. Size tells how often a clone was seen (once, few, many) or the class of an expanded clone, and some rows leave it out.

V	D	J	size	DNA	CDR3
TRBV15	NA	TRBJ1-4	NA	TGTGCCACCAGCAGAGACAGGCTACGGGGTATTGAAAAACTGTTTTTT	CATSRDRLRGIEKLFF
TRBV28	NA	TRBJ2-2	NA	TGTGCCAGCAGTTTAACGTTCGGGGAGCTGTTTTTT	CASSLTFGELFF
TRBV7-6	TRBD2	TRBJ2-3	NA	TGTGCCAGCAGCTTAAATCCTAGCGGGAGGGGGACAGATACGCAGTATTTT	CASSLNPSGRGTDTQYF
TRBV27	NA	TRBJ1-5	NA	TGTGCCAGCAGTTTAAGGGGAGGGAGCAATCAGCCCCAGCATTTT	CASSLRGGSNQPQHF
TRBV4-3	NA	TRBJ1-5	NA	TGCGCCAGCAGCCAAGCGTATTTGGGCAATCAGCCCCAGCATTTT	CASSQAYLGNQPQHF
TRBV5-1	TRBD2	TRBJ2-7	NA	TGCGCCAGCAGCGACTCGGGGATAGCGGGACCCTCCTACGAGCAGTACTTC	CASSDSGIAGPSYEQYF
TRBV7-2	NA	TRBJ1-4	NA	TGTGCCAGCAGCCTACAGGTGGGAGAAAAACTGTTTTTT	CASSLQVGEKLFF
TRBV13	NA	TRBJ2-5	NA	TGTGCCAGCAGTTTGGGGCTAGTGGAGACCCAGTACTTC	CASSLGLVETQYF
TRBV2	NA	TRBJ2-7	NA	TGTGCCAGCAGCAGTACGGACGAGTCCTACGAGCAGTACTTC	CASSSTDESYEQYF
TRBV5-1	NA	TRBJ1-4	NA	TGCGCCAGCAGCTTGGTCGGGCCAAATGAAAAACTGTTTTTT	CASSLVGPNEKLFF
TRBV18	NA	TRBJ1-1	NA	TGTGCCAGCTCACCACTGAGTATGAACACTGAAGCTTTCTTT	CASSPLSMNTEAFF
TRBV13	TRBD2	TRBJ2-1	NA	TGTGCCAGCAGCTTAGGTTTAGCGGGAGTTACTGAGCAGTTCTTC	CASSLGLAGVTEQFF
TRBV5-4	NA	TRBJ2-7	NA	TGTGCCAGCAGCTTCGTCGGTGGGTACGAGCAGTACTTC	CASSFVGGYEQYF
TRBV10-3	NA	TRBJ2-6	NA	TGTGCCATGTCCAGGGACTCTGGGGCCAACGTCCTGACTTTC	CAMSRDSGANVLTF
TRBV27	TRBD2	TRBJ2-1	NA	TGTGCCAGCACCTCTAGGACTAGCGGCGACAATGAGCAGTTCTTC	CASTSRTSGDNEQFF
TRBV18	NA	TRBJ1-5	once	TGTGCCAGCTCACCACCGGGGGATAGCAATCAGCCCCAGCATTTT	CASSPPGDSNQPQHF
TRBV6-6	TRBD2	TRBJ2-7	NA	TGTGCCAGCAACGCGGGAGGGCTTTACGAGCAGTACTTC	CASNAGGLYEQYF
TRBV4-3	NA	TRBJ1-6	once	TGCGCCAGCAGCCAAGAAGTCCTCCGATATTCACCCCTCCACTTT	CASSQEVLRYSPLHF
TRBV2	TRBD1	TRBJ2-7	NA	TGTGCCAGCTATGACCGGGACAGAGCCTACGAGCAGTACTTC	CASYDRDRAYEQYF